Many counts were recorded for the clone carrying this TCR beta chain. TCR beta CDR3 region amplification was performed from RNA transcripts. First-round RT-PCR of the TCR CDR3 relied on the HTBI primer set. One entry per CDR3 protein results from TCRdb running MiXCR on the multiplex PCR reads. The sample consists of roughly 600,000 distinct CDR3 sequences, about 14% of them appearing once. Ophthalmopathy patients had Clinical Activity Score at least 3, NOSPECS grade at least 4, duration under 3 months. The study based diagnoses on clinical symptoms, serum thyroxine and TRAb, thyroid ultrasound and orbital computed tomography. The data stem from a study of T cells in Graves' hyperthyroidism and ophthalmopathy. The CDR3 runs 14 residues. Per germline, CDR1 SGHVS and CDR2 FQNEAQ. V lost 4 bases to trimming and J lost 5 bases, with 14 bases between them.

This clonotype was obtained from a woman between 50 and 59 years old with Graves' ophthalmopathy. The sample was blood. The J gene is TRBJ1-1, the V gene TRBV7-8; D is ambiguous. CDR3 DNA: TGTGCCAGCAGCTCTCAACGAGGGAGGACTGAAGCTTTCTTT. It encodes CASSSQRGRTEAFF.